This TCR beta chain is from a study of T-cell memory formation after mild COVID-19 (dated by TCRdb to about 2021). Concerning the study at large: TCR sequence clusters from the two donors were largely donor specific. In a couple of donors, T-cell clones that expanded and contracted after mild COVID-19 were followed by sequencing TCRalpha and TCRbeta repertoires longitudinally. The cohort comprised two young, previously healthy adult volunteers, one female and one male.

A note on this clonotype: The specificity of this receptor is unknown. Nothing much larger sits one base from this clone, and base qualities are not available.

Findings and caveats that apply to the study as a whole: Contracting CD4+ clones turned up mainly in the CM and EM memory subsets, whereas EMRA was where CD8+ clones were enriched. Balanced CD4/CD8 phenotypes were observed for clones contracting from day 15 to 85, whereas a bias towards CD4+ was observed for a second wave of clones expanding from day 15 to 37. SARS-CoV-2 specificity was not confirmed for the second-wave clones peaking on day 37. The study covered only two mild cases, and larger cohorts including severe cases with pre-infection samples were considered necessary. Some responding clones were detected in pre-infection memory, suggesting pre-existing cross-reactive memory T cells joined the SARS-CoV-2 response.

Ficoll-Paque density gradient centrifugation was the method used to isolate PBMCs. Sequencing relied on an Illumina NovaSeq 6000. Using 5'RACE with constant-segment primers, TCRalpha and TCRbeta cDNA libraries were constructed, with sample barcodes and unique molecular identifiers added in the process. Trizol reagent was used to extract RNA from every sample. The libraries were amplified in two PCR steps, and the second step added a second sample barcode and Illumina TruSeq adapters. The libraries were sequenced on an Illumina NovaSeq using 2 x 150 bp paired-end reads. Per the authors' processing: Reads were demultiplexed and collapsed into UMI-guided consensus sequences with migec v1.2.7. Using mixcr v2.1.11, UMI consensuses were aligned to TRA and TRB V and J templates and then assembled into clonotypes. A clonotype was counted as expanded or contracted only if both edgeR and NoisET called the change significant, with noise models trained on biological replicates. edgeR calls used a false discovery rate-adjusted p below 0.01 and a log2 fold-change threshold of 1. PCA with hierarchical clustering of max-normalized trajectories of the 1000 most abundant clonotypes was used as exploratory dynamics analysis. Separately sequenced CD4+ and CD8+ repertoires were used to assign the CD4 or CD8 phenotype of responding clones. TCRdb cleaned the public reads at Q25 with fastp, built clones with MiXCR and kept in-frame beta chains. A single entry per CDR3 protein holds the most common genes and DNA from its merged rows. What appears here as the V and J calls and clone size reflects TCRdb's work, not the paper's. The sample records 580,000 or so distinct CDR3 sequences, roughly a sixth of which are singletons. Around 8.1% of the sample goes to the ten largest clones.

Trimming accounts for 6 bases at V and 6 bases at J, while the number of junction bases matched to no gene is 3. The germline V gene provides CDR1 KGHDR and CDR2 SFDVKD. The CDR3 holds 13 amino acids from the cysteine to the phenylalanine. Only CDR3 DNA is held: 39 bases, read in frame from base 1. This receptor chain uses TRBV24-1 and TRBJ2-2; TRBD1 matches 7 bases in the middle. The clonotype comes from an adult woman who had mild COVID-19 (a few samples of this study predate the infection). The sample titles of this study are shuffled in the database, so cell type and time point are left out; the donor was told from shared clones. Sequencing was performed on PBMCs or a T cell subset sorted from them (not recorded which). The bases read TGTGCCACCAGTCAACAGGGGCCCGGGGAGCTGTTTTTT. This encodes CATSQQGPGELFF.